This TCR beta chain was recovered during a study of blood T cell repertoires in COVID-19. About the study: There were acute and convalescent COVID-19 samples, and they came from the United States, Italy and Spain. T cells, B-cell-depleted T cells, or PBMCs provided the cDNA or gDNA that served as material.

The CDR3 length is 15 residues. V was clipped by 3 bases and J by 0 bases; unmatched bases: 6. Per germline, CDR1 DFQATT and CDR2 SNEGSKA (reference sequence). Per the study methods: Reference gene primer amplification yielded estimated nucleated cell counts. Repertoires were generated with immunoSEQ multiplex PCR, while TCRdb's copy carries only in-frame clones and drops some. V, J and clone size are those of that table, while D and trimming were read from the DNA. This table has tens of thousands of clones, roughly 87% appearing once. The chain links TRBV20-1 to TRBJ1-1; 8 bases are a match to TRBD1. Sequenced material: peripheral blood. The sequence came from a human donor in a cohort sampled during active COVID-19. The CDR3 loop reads CSASSGGGMNTEAFF. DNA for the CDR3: TGCAGTGCTAGTTCAGGGGGCGGAATGAACACTGAAGCTTTCTTT.